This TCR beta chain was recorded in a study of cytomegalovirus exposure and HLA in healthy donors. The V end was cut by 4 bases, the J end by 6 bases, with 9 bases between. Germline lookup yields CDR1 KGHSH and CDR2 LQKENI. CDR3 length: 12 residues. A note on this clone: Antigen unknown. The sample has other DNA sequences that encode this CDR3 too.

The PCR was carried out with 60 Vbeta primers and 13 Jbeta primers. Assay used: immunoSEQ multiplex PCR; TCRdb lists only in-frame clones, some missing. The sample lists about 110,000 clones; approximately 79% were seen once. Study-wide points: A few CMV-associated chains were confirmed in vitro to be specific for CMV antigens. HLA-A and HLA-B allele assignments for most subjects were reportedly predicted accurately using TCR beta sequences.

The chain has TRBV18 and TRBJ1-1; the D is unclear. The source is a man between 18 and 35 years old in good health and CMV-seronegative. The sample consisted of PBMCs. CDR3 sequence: CASSLPNAEAFF. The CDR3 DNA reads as TGTGCCAGCTCACTACCCAATGCTGAAGCTTTCTTT.